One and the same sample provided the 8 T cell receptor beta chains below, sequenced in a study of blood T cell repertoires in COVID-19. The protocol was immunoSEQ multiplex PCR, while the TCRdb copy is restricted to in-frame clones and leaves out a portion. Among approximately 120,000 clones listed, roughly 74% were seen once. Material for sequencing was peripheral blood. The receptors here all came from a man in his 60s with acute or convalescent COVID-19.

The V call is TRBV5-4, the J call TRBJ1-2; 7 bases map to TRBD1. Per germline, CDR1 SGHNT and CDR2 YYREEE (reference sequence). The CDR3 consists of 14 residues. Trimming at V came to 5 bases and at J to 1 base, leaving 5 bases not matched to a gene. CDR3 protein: CASRRQGDNYGYTF. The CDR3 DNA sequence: TGTGCCAGCAGAAGACAGGGAGATAACTATGGCTACACCTTC.

CDR3 nucleotide sequence: TGTGCCATCAGTGAGTCTTTCGGAGTCCACTACGAGCAGTACTTC. It specifies CAISESFGVHYEQYF. This chain links TRBV10-3 with TRBJ2-7, with D hard to call. The CDR3 has 15 residues. Germline assignment: CDR1 ENHRY and CDR2 SYGVKD. The V gene lost 0 bases and the J gene lost 3 bases, with 12 bases spanning the gap.

The DNA for the CDR3 is TGTGCCAGCAGACGGGAGGAACACTCCTACGAGCAGTACTTC. Translated: CASRREEHSYEQYF. This chain joins TRBV9 and TRBJ2-7; 7 bases map to TRBD2. The CDR3 is made up of 14 amino acids. Germline V gene sequence: CDR1 SGDLS, CDR2 YYNGEE. V dropped 5 bases and J dropped 0; count of bases not matched to a gene: 5. Complete variable domain (other parts from reference TRBV9 and TRBJ2-7): DSGVTQTPKHLITATGQRVTLRCSPRSGDLSVYWYQQSLDQGLQFLIQYYNGEERAKGNILERFSAQQFPDLHSELNLSSLELGDSALYFCASRREEHSYEQYFGPGTRLTVT.

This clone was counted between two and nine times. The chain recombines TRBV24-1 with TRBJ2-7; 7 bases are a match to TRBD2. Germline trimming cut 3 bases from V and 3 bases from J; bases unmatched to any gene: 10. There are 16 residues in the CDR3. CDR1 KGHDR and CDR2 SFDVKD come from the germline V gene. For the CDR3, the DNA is TGTGCCACCAGTGATCCTTCGGGGGGAGGGCTCTACGAGCAGTACTTC. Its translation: CATSDPSGGGLYEQYF.

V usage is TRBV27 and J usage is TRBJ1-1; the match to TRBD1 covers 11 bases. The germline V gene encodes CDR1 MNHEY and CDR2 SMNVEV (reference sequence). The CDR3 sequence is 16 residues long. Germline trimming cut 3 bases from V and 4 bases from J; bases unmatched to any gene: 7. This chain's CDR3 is CASSFRDRGFSTEAFF. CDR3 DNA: TGTGCCAGCAGTTTTCGGGACAGGGGGTTCAGCACTGAAGCTTTCTTT.

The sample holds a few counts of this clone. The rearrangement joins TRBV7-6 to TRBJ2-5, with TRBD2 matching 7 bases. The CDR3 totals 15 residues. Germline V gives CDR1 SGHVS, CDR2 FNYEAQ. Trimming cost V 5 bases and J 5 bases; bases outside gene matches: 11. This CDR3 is CASSPKGGSQETQYF. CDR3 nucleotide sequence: TGTGCCAGCAGCCCTAAAGGCGGGAGCCAGGAGACCCAGTACTTC.

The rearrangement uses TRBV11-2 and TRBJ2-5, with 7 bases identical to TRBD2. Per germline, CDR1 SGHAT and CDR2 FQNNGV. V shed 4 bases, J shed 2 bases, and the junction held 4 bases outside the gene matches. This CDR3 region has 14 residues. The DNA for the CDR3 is TGTGCCAGCAGCTCCACTAGCGCACAAGAGACCCAGTACTTC. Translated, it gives CASSSTSAQETQYF. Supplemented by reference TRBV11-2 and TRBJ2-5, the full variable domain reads EAGVAQSPRYKIIEKRQSVAFWCNPISGHATLYWYQQILGQGPKLLIQFQNNGVVDDSQLPKDRFSAERLKGVDSTLKIQPAKLEDSAVYLCASSSTSAQETQYFGPGTRLLVL.

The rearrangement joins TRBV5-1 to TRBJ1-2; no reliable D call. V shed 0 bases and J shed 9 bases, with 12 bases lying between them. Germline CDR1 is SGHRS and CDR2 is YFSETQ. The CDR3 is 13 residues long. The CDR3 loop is CASSLDPGDRYTF. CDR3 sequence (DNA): TGCGCCAGCAGCTTGGACCCCGGGGATCGCTACACCTTC.